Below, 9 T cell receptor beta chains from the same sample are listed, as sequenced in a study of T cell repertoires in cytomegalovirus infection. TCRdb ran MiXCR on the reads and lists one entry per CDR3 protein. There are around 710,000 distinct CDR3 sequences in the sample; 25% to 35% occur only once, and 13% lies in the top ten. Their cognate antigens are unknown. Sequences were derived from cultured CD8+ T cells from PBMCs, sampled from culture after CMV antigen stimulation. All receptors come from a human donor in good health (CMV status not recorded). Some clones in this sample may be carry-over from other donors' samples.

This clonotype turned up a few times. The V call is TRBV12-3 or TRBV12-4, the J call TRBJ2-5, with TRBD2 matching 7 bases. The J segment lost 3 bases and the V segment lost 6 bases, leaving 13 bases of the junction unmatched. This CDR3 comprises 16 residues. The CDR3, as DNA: TGTGCCAGCAGCCTAGTCCTAGCGGCCCTCGAAGAGACCCAGTACTTC. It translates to CASSLVLAALEETQYF.

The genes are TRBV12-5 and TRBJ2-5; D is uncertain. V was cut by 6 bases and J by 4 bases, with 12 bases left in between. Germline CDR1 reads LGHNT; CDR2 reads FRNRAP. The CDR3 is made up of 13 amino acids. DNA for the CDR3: TGTGCTAGTGGGCCTGACCCGGGAGAGACCCAGTACTTC. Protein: CASGPDPGETQYF.

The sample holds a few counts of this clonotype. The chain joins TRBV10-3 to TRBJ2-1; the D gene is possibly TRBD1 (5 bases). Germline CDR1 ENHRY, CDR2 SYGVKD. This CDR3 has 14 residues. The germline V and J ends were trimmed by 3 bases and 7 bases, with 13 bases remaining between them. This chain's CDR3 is CAISDGASPNEQFF. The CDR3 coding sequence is TGTGCCATCAGTGATGGGGCCTCCCCGAATGAGCAGTTCTTC.

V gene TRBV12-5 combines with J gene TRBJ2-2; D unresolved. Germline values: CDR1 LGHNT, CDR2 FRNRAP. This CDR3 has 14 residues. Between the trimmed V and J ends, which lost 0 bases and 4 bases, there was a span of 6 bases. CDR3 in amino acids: CASGLVLGTGELFF. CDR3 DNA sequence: TGTGCTAGTGGTTTGGTACTTGGCACCGGGGAGCTGTTTTTT.

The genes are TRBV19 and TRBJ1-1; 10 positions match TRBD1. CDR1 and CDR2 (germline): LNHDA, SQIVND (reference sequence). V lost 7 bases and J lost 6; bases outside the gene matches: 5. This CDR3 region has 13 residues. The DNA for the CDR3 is TGTGCCAGTACTATTGGACAGGGGGCTGAAGCTTTCTTT. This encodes CASTIGQGAEAFF.

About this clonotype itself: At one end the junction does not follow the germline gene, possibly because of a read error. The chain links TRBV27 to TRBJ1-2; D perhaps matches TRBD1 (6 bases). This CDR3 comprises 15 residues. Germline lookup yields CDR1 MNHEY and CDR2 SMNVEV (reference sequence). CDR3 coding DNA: TGTGCTAGCAGTTCGATTTTGGGGGGCGACTATGGCTACACCTTC. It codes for CASSSILGGDYGYTF.

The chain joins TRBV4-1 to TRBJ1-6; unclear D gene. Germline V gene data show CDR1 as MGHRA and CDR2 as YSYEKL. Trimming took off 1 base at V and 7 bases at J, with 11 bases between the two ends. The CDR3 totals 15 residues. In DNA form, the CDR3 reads TGCGCCAGCAGCCAAGTTAGGGTTCGGAATTCACCCCTCCACTTT. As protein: CASSQVRVRNSPLHF.

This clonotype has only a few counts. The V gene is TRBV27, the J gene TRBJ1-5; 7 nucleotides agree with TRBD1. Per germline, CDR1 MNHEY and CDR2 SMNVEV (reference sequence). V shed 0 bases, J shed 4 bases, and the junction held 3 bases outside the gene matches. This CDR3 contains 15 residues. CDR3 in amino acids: CASSLSRGLNQPQHF. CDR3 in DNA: TGTGCCAGCAGTTTATCGAGGGGGCTTAATCAGCCCCAGCATTTT.

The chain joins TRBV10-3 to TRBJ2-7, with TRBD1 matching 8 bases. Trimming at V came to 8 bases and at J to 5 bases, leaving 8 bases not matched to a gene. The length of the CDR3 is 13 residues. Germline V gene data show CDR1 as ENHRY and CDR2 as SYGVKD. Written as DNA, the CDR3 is TGTGCCATCTTCAATGCACAGGGGGACGAGCAGTACTTC. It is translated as CAIFNAQGDEQYF.